This is a list of T cell receptor beta chains from one sample in a study of OX40 agonist ivuxolimab in advanced cancers. The repertoire was sequenced with immunoSEQ multiplex PCR; TCRdb's copy has only in-frame clones and lacks some. Of about 65,000 clones detected, around 86% appear once; the ten largest clones hold 0.3% to 0.4%. The sequenced sample was CD4+ or CD8+ T cells sorted from blood, obtained in a trial of the OX40 agonist ivuxolimab. The receptors come from an adult with an advanced solid tumor such as melanoma, head and neck, liver or kidney cancer. CDR3s include the opening cysteine and the closing phenylalanine or tryptophan. D genes are given only for firm matches. Clone size appears in some rows only: once, few, many, or a class for an expanded clone.

.	.	TRBV27	TRBJ1-5	CASSFPNQPQHF	TGTGCCAGCAGTTTTCCTAATCAGCCCCAGCATTTT
many	.	TRBV11-2	TRBJ1-2	CASSFRDGYTF	TGTGCCAGCAGCTTCCGGGATGGCTACACCTTC
.	.	TRBV9	TRBJ1-2	CASSLARGDRNYGYTF	TGTGCCAGCAGCCTCGCAAGGGGGGATCGGAACTATGGCTACACCTTC
few	.	TRBV30	TRBJ2-7	CAWRSTYEQYF	TGTGCCTGGAGATCCACTTACGAGCAGTACTTC
.	.	TRBV5-1	TRBJ2-7	CASSLVDRRDEQYF	TGCGCCAGCAGCTTGGTGGACAGAAGGGACGAGCAGTACTTC
.	.	TRBV6-1	TRBJ2-3	CASSESAGAVTTDTQYF	TGTGCCAGCAGTGAGTCGGCAGGGGCGGTAACCACAGATACGCAGTATTTT
.	.	TRBV9	TRBJ2-2	CASNLLGSPAGELFF	TGTGCCAGCAACCTCTTGGGGTCCCCGGCCGGGGAGCTGTTTTTT
.	.	TRBV9	TRBJ1-1	CASSVGTNTEAFF	TGTGCCAGCAGCGTCGGGACGAACACTGAAGCTTTCTTT
.	.	TRBV7-9	TRBJ1-4	CASSLARGREKLFF	TGTGCCAGCAGCTTAGCCAGGGGAAGAGAAAAACTGTTTTTT
.	.	TRBV7-9	TRBJ1-2	CASSHPTVTSGYTF	TGTGCCAGCAGCCACCCCACGGTGACTAGCGGCTACACCTTC
.	.	TRBV4-1	TRBJ2-7	CASSQVMGEQYF	TGCGCCAGCAGCCAAGTGATGGGAGAGCAGTACTTC
.	.	TRBV11-2	TRBJ1-3	CASSLAQGNTIYF	TGTGCCAGCAGCTTAGCCCAGGGAAACACCATATATTTT
.	TRBD2	TRBV7-9	TRBJ2-3	CASSFFGGANTQYF	TGTGCCAGCAGCTTCTTCGGGGGGGCGAATACGCAGTATTTT
.	.	TRBV19	TRBJ1-4	CASSIGRDNEKLFF	TGTGCCAGTAGTATAGGCAGGGACAATGAAAAACTGTTTTTT
.	TRBD2	TRBV7-8	TRBJ2-1	CASSLGLAGRYNEQFF	TGTGCCAGCAGCTTAGGGCTAGCGGGGAGGTACAATGAGCAGTTCTTC
.	TRBD2	TRBV2	TRBJ2-7	CASRGLAGGAYEQYF	TGTGCCAGCAGGGGACTAGCGGGGGGGGCCTACGAGCAGTACTTC
.	.	TRBV30	TRBJ1-1	CAWSRGENTEAFF	TGTGCCTGGAGTAGAGGGGAGAACACTGAAGCTTTCTTT
.	.	TRBV11-1	TRBJ2-7	CASSLGGIYEQYF	TGTGCCAGCAGCTTGGGGGGAATCTACGAGCAGTACTTC
.	.	TRBV9	TRBJ1-1	CASSLGTANTEAFF	TGTGCCAGCAGCTTAGGGACGGCCAACACTGAAGCTTTCTTT
.	.	TRBV10-2	TRBJ1-1	CASSVWGIMNTEAFF	TGCGCCAGCAGTGTTTGGGGGATCATGAACACTGAAGCTTTCTTT
.	TRBD1	TRBV6-6	TRBJ1-2	CASSYSRTDRGSGYTF	TGTGCCAGCAGTTACTCGAGGACCGACAGGGGTTCTGGCTACACCTTC
.	.	TRBV6-5	TRBJ1-2	CASSYSIQNYGYTF	TGTGCCAGCAGTTACTCGATTCAGAACTATGGCTACACCTTC
.	TRBD2	TRBV7-2	TRBJ2-5	CASSPSRAGGFETQYF	TGTGCCAGCAGCCCGAGTCGAGCGGGGGGCTTTGAGACCCAGTACTTC
.	.	TRBV6-5	TRBJ2-1	CASTRGNEQFF	TGTGCCAGCACCCGGGGAAATGAGCAGTTCTTC
.	TRBD2	TRBV10-3	TRBJ2-3	CAISAAGTSGGPLDTQYF	TGTGCCATCAGCGCCGCCGGGACTAGCGGGGGGCCCTTAGATACGCAGTATTTT
.	.	TRBV27	TRBJ1-1	CASSLTGRTEAFF	TGTGCCAGCAGTCTCACAGGGCGAACTGAAGCTTTCTTT
.	TRBD2	TRBV7-3	TRBJ2-7	CASSLRGLAGVGEQYF	TGTGCCAGCAGCTTACGGGGACTAGCGGGGGTGGGCGAGCAGTACTTC
few	.	TRBV7-6	TRBJ1-1	CASSGQLNTEAFF	TGTGCCAGCAGTGGACAATTGAACACTGAAGCTTTCTTT
.	TRBD2	TRBV9	TRBJ2-1	CASSVATAGGRSSYNEQFF	TGTGCCAGCAGCGTAGCTACGGCGGGGGGGAGAAGCTCCTACAATGAGCAGTTCTTC
.	.	TRBV7-8	TRBJ2-7	CASSLVSGEQYF	TGTGCCAGCAGCTTAGTGTCAGGGGAGCAGTACTTC
.	TRBD1	TRBV10-1	TRBJ2-3	CASSESTGADTQYF	TGCGCCAGCAGTGAGTCAACAGGGGCGGATACGCAGTATTTT
.	.	TRBV5-4	TRBJ1-1	CASSTTVSNTEAFF	TGTGCCAGCAGCACGACAGTTTCGAACACTGAAGCTTTCTTT
.	.	TRBV6-5	TRBJ1-1	CASSRAGPSAEAFF	TGTGCCAGCAGTAGGGCAGGACCCTCCGCGGAAGCTTTCTTT
.	.	TRBV18	TRBJ2-7	CASSPLGGGLGVYEQYF	TGTGCCAGCTCACCACTAGGTGGAGGGCTAGGGGTCTACGAGCAGTACTTC
.	TRBD2	TRBV9	TRBJ2-7	CASSAHWGGAYEQYF	TGTGCCAGCAGCGCCCATTGGGGGGGGGCCTACGAGCAGTACTTC
once	.	TRBV2	TRBJ1-2	CASNFGGTNYGYTF	TGTGCCAGCAATTTTGGGGGAACTAACTATGGCTACACCTTC
.	.	TRBV7-2	TRBJ1-2	CASSLEASYGYTF	TGTGCCAGCAGCTTAGAGGCTTCCTATGGCTACACCTTC
.	.	TRBV9	TRBJ1-2	CASSGGGQSNYGYTF	TGTGCCAGCAGCGGGGGAGGACAGTCCAACTATGGCTACACCTTC
.	TRBD1	TRBV6-1	TRBJ1-2	CASSDRDRISLHYGYTF	TGTGCCAGCAGTGACCGGGACAGAATTTCCCTACACTATGGCTACACCTTC
few	TRBD1	TRBV29-1	TRBJ1-2	CSVSGQGDYGYTF	TGCAGCGTCTCGGGACAGGGAGACTATGGCTACACCTTC
.	.	TRBV5-1	TRBJ1-4	CASSPGDGTTNEKLFF	TGCGCCAGCAGCCCCGGGGACGGAACAACTAATGAAAAACTGTTTTTT
.	.	TRBV30	TRBJ1-5	CAWSVKLCLGGDQPQHF	TGTGCCTGGAGTGTAAAGCTGTGCTTGGGGGGCGATCAGCCCCAGCATTTT
.	.	TRBV5-6	TRBJ1-2	CASRLNLYGYTF	TGTGCCAGCAGACTGAACCTCTATGGCTACACCTTC
once	.	TRBV5-1	TRBJ2-2	CASKIVPGPGELFF	TGCGCCAGCAAAATTGTTCCCGGCCCCGGGGAGCTGTTTTTT
once	.	TRBV18	TRBJ1-1	CASSPRRGNTEAFF	TGTGCCAGCTCACCACGACGTGGGAACACTGAAGCTTTCTTT
.	TRBD2	TRBV10-2	TRBJ2-2	CASSGTGLAGGTGELFF	TGCGCCAGCAGCGGAACGGGACTAGCGGGGGGCACCGGGGAGCTGTTTTTT
.	.	TRBV14	TRBJ1-1	CASSQARGPRTEAFF	TGTGCCAGCAGCCAGGCCCGGGGGCCTCGGACTGAAGCTTTCTTT
.	.	TRBV19	TRBJ1-3	CASSRGGVYSGNTIYF	TGTGCCAGTAGTCGGGGAGGGGTATACTCTGGAAACACCATATATTTT
.	.	TRBV5-1	TRBJ2-2	CASSSEGAGELFF	TGCGCCAGCAGCAGCGAAGGGGCCGGGGAGCTGTTTTTT